Listed here are 32 T cell receptor beta chains from one sample, sequenced in a study of T cells after yellow fever vaccination. Via MiXCR, TCRdb re-called the 5' RACE reads, giving one row per CDR3 protein. The table records 250,000 or so distinct CDR3 sequences, approximately 3.6% of them present only once. The sequenced sample was PBMCs, obtained 15 days after the yellow fever booster vaccination. The receptors stem from a man aged 18-30 years who received the YFV17D yellow fever vaccine.

The sample holds many counts of this clonotype. The J gene is TRBJ1-1, the V gene TRBV7-9; D not certain. The CDR3 spans 14 residues. The V end lost 1 base, the J end lost 4 bases, and 10 bases lay between the germline ends. Germline V CDR1 and CDR2: SEHNR, FQNEAQ (reference sequence). The CDR3 DNA is TGTGCCAGCAGCTTAGTCTACAGCGGCACTGAAGCTTTCTTT. It codes for CASSLVYSGTEAFF.

This clonotype occurred many times. V and J are TRBV6-5 and TRBJ1-1; weak D call: TRBD1 (5 bases). Trimming took off 0 bases at V and 5 bases at J, with 13 bases between the two ends. The germline CDR1 and CDR2 sequences are MNHEY and SVGAGI. This CDR3 contains 15 residues. CDR3 amino acids: CASSYSTMGGTEAFF. CDR3 nucleotide sequence: TGTGCCAGCAGTTACTCGACAATGGGGGGGACTGAAGCTTTCTTT.

This clonotype was picked up many times. The gene calls are TRBV20-1 and TRBJ2-7; 10 nucleotides match TRBD2. The V gene end was trimmed by 4 bases and the J gene end by 0 bases; junction bases not matched to a gene: 3. CDR3 length: 14 amino acids. Germline CDR1 DFQATT, CDR2 SNEGSKA (reference sequence). The CDR3 protein is CSATRTSGSYEQYF. The CDR3, as DNA: TGCAGTGCTACTCGGACTAGCGGCTCCTACGAGCAGTACTTC.

This clonotype has only a few counts. J is TRBJ1-2 and V is TRBV12-3 or TRBV12-4; TRBD1 might be the D (5 bases). The CDR3 loop spans 16 amino acids. Trimming removed 5 bases at V and 7 bases at J, with 23 bases between. In nucleotides, the CDR3 is TGTGCCAGCAGTCCGGGATTAGGAAGGGGTGTTGGTGGCTACACCTTC. Protein product: CASSPGLGRGVGGYTF.

In this sample, this clonotype turned up many times. V usage is TRBV3-2 and J usage is TRBJ2-5. TRBV3-2 is reported as a pseudogene. The CDR3 is made up of 12 amino acids. In nucleotides, the CDR3 is TGTGCCAGCAGCCAAATCCAAGAGACCCAGTACTTC. This encodes CASSQIQETQYF.

This clonotype occurred many times. The chain is built from TRBV6-5 and TRBJ1-5, with unresolved D. This CDR3 contains 13 residues. Germline V gene lookup returns CDR1 MNHEY and CDR2 SVGAGI. V lost 6 bases, J lost 7 bases, and 13 bases lay in between. DNA of the CDR3: TGTGCCAGCAGCACCGGACTCCAGCAGCCCCAGCATTTT. This codes for CASSTGLQQPQHF.

This chain uses TRBV6-2 or TRBV6-3 with TRBJ1-5; 9 bases are a match to TRBD1. V lost 6 bases to trimming and J lost 5 bases; unmatched junction nucleotides: 11. The CDR3 consists of 16 residues. Looked up from germline, CDR1 is MNHEY and CDR2 is SVGEGT. The CDR3 DNA follows: TGTGCCAGCAGCGAGGCCGGGACAGGGAATTATCAGCCCCAGCATTTT. Encoded protein: CASSEAGTGNYQPQHF.

This clonotype was picked up a small number of times. The chain links TRBV18 to TRBJ2-7, with TRBD1 identical over 7 bases. The germline V gene has CDR1 KGHSH and CDR2 LQKENI. The V and J ends lost 4 bases and 5 bases, in that order; junction bases with no gene match: 5. The CDR3 is 13 residues long. CDR3 nucleotides: TGTGCCAGCTCACGACAGGGAACTCACGAGCAGTACTTC. This codes for CASSRQGTHEQYF.

This clonotype was seen a handful of times. The chain combines TRBV20-1 with TRBJ1-5; D possibly corresponds to TRBD1 (5 bases). There are 14 residues in the CDR3. V was pared by 6 bases and J by 6 bases, with 18 bases between. The germline V gene has CDR1 DFQATT and CDR2 SNEGSKA (reference sequence). The CDR3 loop reads CSAGRRGYGQPQHF. The DNA for the CDR3 is TGCAGTGCGGGCCGTCGGGGGTATGGTCAGCCCCAGCATTTT.

This clonotype came up many times. The CDR3 DNA follows: TGTGCCAGCAGCTTAGTTGCGGGTACTAGCGGGGGGTTCACAGATACGCAGTATTTT. Residues: CASSLVAGTSGGFTDTQYF. The chain employs TRBV7-9 and TRBJ2-3; 12 nucleotides agree with TRBD2. After removal of 1 base from V and 2 bases from J, the junction contained 10 bases not matched to a gene. Germline values: CDR1 SEHNR, CDR2 FQNEAQ (reference sequence). The CDR3 is 19 amino acids.

This clonotype was seen ten or more times. The V and J genes are TRBV28 and TRBJ1-6; D gene ambiguous. Germline V gives CDR1 MDHEN, CDR2 SYDVKM. The CDR3 contains 12 residues. The V gene lost 3 bases and the J gene lost 6 bases, with 3 bases spanning the gap. This chain's CDR3 is CASSLVNSPLHF. The DNA for the CDR3 is TGTGCCAGCAGTTTGGTTAATTCACCCCTCCACTTT. The variable domain in full, completed from reference TRBV28 and TRBJ1-6, reads DVKVTQSSRYLVKRTGEKVFLECVQDMDHENMFWYRQDPGLGLRLIYFSYDVKMKEKGDIPEGYSVSREKKERFSLILESASTNQTSMYLCASSLVNSPLHFGNGTRLTVT.

In this sample, this clonotype turned up a few times. The J gene is TRBJ2-1, the V gene TRBV30, with 11 bases that match TRBD2. The CDR3 runs 14 residues. Losses at the gene ends were 3 bases for V and 3 bases for J; bases not matched to a gene: 1. Germline V gene sequence: CDR1 GTSNPN, CDR2 SVGIG (reference sequence). The CDR3 DNA reads TGTGCCTGGAGCCTAGCGGGGGGCTACAATGAGCAGTTCTTC. Protein sequence: CAWSLAGGYNEQFF.

This clonotype was counted at least ten times. The V call is TRBV7-2, the J call TRBJ2-3; D unclear. Trimming left V 0 bases short and J 5 bases short, with 6 bases between. The CDR3 runs to 13 residues. CDR1 is SGHTA, CDR2 FQGNSA, per germline. The CDR3 region has the DNA TGTGCCAGCAGCTTAGCCCAGGTAGATACGCAGTATTTT. Protein: CASSLAQVDTQYF.

This clonotype was seen many times. The V and J genes are TRBV28 and TRBJ2-3; possible D gene TRBD2, 6 bases. The germline CDR1 and CDR2 sequences are MDHEN and SYDVKM. CDR3 length equals 12 residues. Trimming shortened V by 3 bases and J by 5 bases, and 6 bases separated the two germline ends. The CDR3 is CASSFGGDTQYF. CDR3 bases: TGTGCCAGCAGTTTCGGGGGAGATACGCAGTATTTT.

This clonotype was recorded at least ten times. This chain joins TRBV7-2 and TRBJ1-5, with a tentative D call TRBD1 (5 bases). The CDR3 totals 13 residues. Germline V gives CDR1 SGHTA, CDR2 FQGNSA. V gave up 4 bases and J gave up 3 bases, with 7 bases separating them. CDR3 bases: TGTGCCAGCAGCTCCAGGGACAATCAGCCCCAGCATTTT. It translates to CASSSRDNQPQHF. Full variable domain (rest looked up from reference TRBV7-2 and TRBJ1-5): GAGVSQSPSNKVTEKGKDVELRCDPISGHTALYWYRQSLGQGLEFLIYFQGNSAPDKSGLPSDRFSAERTGGSVSTLTIQRTQQEDSAVYLCASSSRDNQPQHFGDGTRLSIL.

This clonotype was seen a handful of times. The V call is TRBV7-2, the J call TRBJ1-1; D gene uncertain. Trimming left V 2 bases short and J 10 bases short, with 8 bases between. CDR3 length: 11 residues. Germline CDR1 is SGHTA and CDR2 is FQGNSA. The CDR3 sequence: CASSLTPGAFF. The CDR3 DNA follows: TGTGCCAGCAGCTTAACTCCAGGAGCTTTCTTT.

This clonotype showed up many times. This rearrangement joins TRBV5-1 to TRBJ2-3; 14 nucleotides line up with TRBD2. The CDR3 length is 16 residues. Germline-derived CDR1 and CDR2 are SGHRS and YFSETQ. V shed 4 bases, J shed 4 bases, and the junction held 5 bases outside the gene matches. The CDR3 loop is CASSAGLAGGSDTQYF. In DNA form, the CDR3 reads TGCGCCAGCAGCGCAGGACTAGCGGGGGGATCAGATACGCAGTATTTT.

This clonotype was counted at least ten times. This chain links TRBV12-3 or TRBV12-4 with TRBJ1-5, with unresolved D. Trimming stripped 1 base from V and 0 bases from J, with 7 bases between. CDR3 length equals 15 residues. CDR3 loop: CASSLDGRSNQPQHF. The CDR3 nucleotides read TGTGCCAGCAGTTTAGACGGGCGTAGCAATCAGCCCCAGCATTTT.

This clonotype was observed at least ten times. The chain has TRBV5-6 and TRBJ2-3; possibly TRBD1 for D (5 bases). V shed 5 bases and J shed 8 bases, with 12 bases lying between them. This CDR3 has 12 amino acids. Germline CDR1 is SGHDT and CDR2 is YYEEEE. CDR3 nucleotides: TGTGCCAGCAGATCTGACAGAACTACGCAGTATTTT. Its translation is CASRSDRTTQYF.

In this sample, this clonotype turned up many times. The chain carries TRBV3-1 and TRBJ1-5; 9 nucleotides agree with TRBD1. Germline CDR1 LGHDT, CDR2 YNNKEL (reference sequence). The length of the CDR3 is 15 residues. V was clipped by 5 bases and J by 4 bases; unmatched bases: 6. This chain's CDR3 is CASSKGGQGNQPQHF. As DNA, the CDR3 is TGTGCCAGCAGCAAAGGGGGACAGGGAAATCAGCCCCAGCATTTT.

This clonotype was detected ten times or more. The V and J genes are TRBV3-1 and TRBJ1-2; weak D call: TRBD1 (6 bases). The V gene lost 2 bases and the J gene lost 8 bases, with 18 bases spanning the gap. The germline CDR1 and CDR2 sequences are LGHDT and YNNKEL (reference sequence). The CDR3 is 15 residues long. CDR3 DNA sequence: TGTGCCAGCAGCCAAACAGGGACCAGTCCGGGAGGCTACACCTTC. Amino acid sequence: CASSQTGTSPGGYTF.

This clonotype was counted many times. The rearrangement uses TRBV5-1 and TRBJ2-5; unclear D gene. Germline lookup yields CDR1 SGHRS and CDR2 YFSETQ. V was pared by 0 bases and J by 7 bases, with 13 bases between. The CDR3 contains 14 residues. The CDR3 DNA sequence: TGCGCCAGCAGCTTGGCCTCCTCCCTGGGGACCCAGTACTTC. It yields the protein CASSLASSLGTQYF. Full variable domain (missing parts from reference TRBV5-1 and TRBJ2-5): KAGVTQTPRYLIKTRGQQVTLSCSPISGHRSVSWYQQTPGQGLQFLFEYFSETQRNKGNFPGRFSGRQFSNSRSEMNVSTLELGDSALYLCASSLASSLGTQYFGPGTRLLVL.

This clonotype was seen many times. The rearrangement uses TRBV4-2 and TRBJ2-2, with 7 bases matching TRBD2. This CDR3 is 17 amino acids long. Trimming at V came to 0 bases and at J to 3 bases, leaving 7 bases not matched to a gene. Germline V gene lookup returns CDR1 LGHNA and CDR2 YNFKEQ. The CDR3 sequence is CASSQDRLLADTGELFF. The CDR3, as DNA: TGTGCCAGCAGCCAAGATCGTCTTCTAGCGGACACCGGGGAGCTGTTTTTT.

Ten or more counts support this clonotype. This chain connects TRBV20-1 to TRBJ2-1; D ambiguous. CDR3 length: 12 residues. V gave up 3 bases and J gave up 6 bases, with 9 bases separating them. CDR1 and CDR2 (germline): DFQATT, SNEGSKA (reference sequence). The CDR3 DNA follows: TGCAGTGCTAGTGCTTGGGCCAATGAGCAGTTCTTC. This translates into CSASAWANEQFF.

This clonotype was recorded many times. The gene calls are TRBV12-3 or TRBV12-4 and TRBJ1-5, with a weak D call TRBD1 (6 bases). The V gene lost 5 bases and the J gene lost 3 bases, with 17 bases spanning the gap. The length of the CDR3 is 16 residues. The CDR3 DNA reads as TGTGCCAGCAGTATCCATGGACAGCTTGCCAATCAGCCCCAGCATTTT. It is translated as CASSIHGQLANQPQHF.

This clonotype was found many times. J is TRBJ1-5 and V is TRBV9; D not certain. Germline CDR1 is SGDLS and CDR2 is YYNGEE. The CDR3 spans 13 residues. With 0 bases removed from V and 6 bases from J, the gap between germline ends came to 7 bases. For the CDR3, the DNA is TGTGCCAGCAGCGTAGATTATACTCAGCCCCAGCATTTT. It is translated as CASSVDYTQPQHF.

Many counts were recorded for this clonotype. The chain recombines TRBV7-2 with TRBJ2-5; 8 bases line up with TRBD2. J gave up 9 bases and V 5 bases, and 14 bases lay outside the gene matches. From germline, CDR1 is SGHTA and CDR2 FQGNSA. The CDR3 contains 15 residues. Here the CDR3 DNA reads TGTGCCAGCAGCCCCCGGGGACTAGGCGTGGCTTCCCAGTACTTC. Translation: CASSPRGLGVASQYF.

At least ten counts were recorded for this clonotype. The chain recombines TRBV7-2 with TRBJ2-6; no clear D gene. The V and J ends lost 3 bases and 2 bases respectively, with 11 bases between them. Germline V gene data show CDR1 as SGHTA and CDR2 as FQGNSA. The CDR3 length is 16 residues. In DNA form, the CDR3 reads TGTGCCAGCAGCTTGAAGGGATCGGCTGGGGCCAACGTCCTGACTTTC. Translation gives CASSLKGSAGANVLTF.

This clonotype was found many times. The chain is built from TRBV6-1 and TRBJ1-5, with D hard to call. This CDR3 spans 16 amino acids. Looked up from germline, CDR1 is MNHNS and CDR2 is SASEGT. Trimming removed 0 bases from V and 4 bases from J, with 13 bases in between. The CDR3 reads CASSEAPGVRNQPQHF. DNA for the CDR3: TGTGCCAGCAGTGAAGCGCCTGGGGTTCGTAATCAGCCCCAGCATTTT.

This clonotype occurred many times. The chain joins TRBV12-3 or TRBV12-4 to TRBJ2-7; tentatively, D is TRBD1 or TRBD2 (5 bases each). The CDR3 loop spans 14 amino acids. V was clipped by 3 bases and J by 3 bases, with 12 bases between them. CDR3 sequence (DNA): TGTGCCAGCAGTTTTCTGGGGACCATCTACGAGCAGTACTTC. It codes for CASSFLGTIYEQYF.

In its sample, this clonotype was seen many times. The chain combines TRBV20-1 with TRBJ1-2; D remains unclear. Germline CDR1 and CDR2: DFQATT and SNEGSKA (reference sequence). Deletions cut 0 bases from V and 2 bases from J, with 10 bases between. The CDR3 runs 14 residues. DNA for the CDR3: TGCAGTGCTAGAGATTTGCCGGGGAACTATGGCTACACCTTC. It translates to CSARDLPGNYGYTF.

This clonotype has a count of ten or more. The chain links TRBV12-3 or TRBV12-4 to TRBJ2-1; no definite D call. The CDR3 runs 12 residues. V lost 1 base and J lost 6, with 4 bases in between. The CDR3 nucleotides read TGTGCCAGCAGTTTAGAACCCAATGAGCAGTTCTTC. Translation gives CASSLEPNEQFF.